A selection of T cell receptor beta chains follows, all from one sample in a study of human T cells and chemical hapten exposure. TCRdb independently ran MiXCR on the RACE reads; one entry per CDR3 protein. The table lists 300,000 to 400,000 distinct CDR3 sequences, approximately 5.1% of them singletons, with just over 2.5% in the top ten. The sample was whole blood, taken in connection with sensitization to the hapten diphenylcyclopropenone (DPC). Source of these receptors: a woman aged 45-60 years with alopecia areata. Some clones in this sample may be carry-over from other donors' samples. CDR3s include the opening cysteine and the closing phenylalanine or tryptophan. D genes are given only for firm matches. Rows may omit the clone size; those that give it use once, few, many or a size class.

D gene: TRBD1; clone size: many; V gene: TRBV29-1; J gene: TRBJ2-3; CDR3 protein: CSVPGQGTSDTQYF; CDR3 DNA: TGCAGCGTACCGGGACAGGGTACTTCAGATACGCAGTATTTT
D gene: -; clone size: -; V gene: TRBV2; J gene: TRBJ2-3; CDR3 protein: CASSDRGVTDTQYF; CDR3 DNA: TGTGCCAGCAGTGATCGAGGGGTAACAGATACGCAGTATTTT
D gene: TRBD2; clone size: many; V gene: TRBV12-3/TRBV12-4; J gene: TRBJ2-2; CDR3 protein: CASIPGLVPILNGELFF; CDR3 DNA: TGTGCCAGCATCCCGGGACTAGTACCAATTTTGAACGGGGAGCTGTTTTTT
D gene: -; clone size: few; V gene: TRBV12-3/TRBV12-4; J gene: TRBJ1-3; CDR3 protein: CASRRDNSGNTIYF; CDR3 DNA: TGTGCCAGCAGGCGGGACAACTCTGGAAACACCATATATTTT
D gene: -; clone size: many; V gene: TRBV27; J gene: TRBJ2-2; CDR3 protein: CASSFWGAKETGELFF; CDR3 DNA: TGTGCCAGCAGTTTTTGGGGGGCTAAGGAGACCGGGGAGCTGTTTTTT
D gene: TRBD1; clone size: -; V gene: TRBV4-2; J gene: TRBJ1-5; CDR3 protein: CASSQVTGGDQPQHF; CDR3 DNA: TGTGCCAGCAGCCAAGTCACAGGGGGGGATCAGCCCCAGCATTTT
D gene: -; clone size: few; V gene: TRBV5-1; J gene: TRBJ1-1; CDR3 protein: CASSPGNGSEAFF; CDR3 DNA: TGCGCCAGCAGTCCGGGGAATGGTTCTGAAGCTTTCTTT
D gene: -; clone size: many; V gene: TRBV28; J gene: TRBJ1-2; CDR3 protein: CASRGGGTNYGYTF; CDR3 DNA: TGTGCCAGCAGAGGGGGAGGAACTAACTATGGCTACACCTTC
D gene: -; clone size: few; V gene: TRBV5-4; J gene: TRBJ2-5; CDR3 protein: CASSLGPVRDIETQYF; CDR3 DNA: TGTGCCAGCAGCTTGGGTCCTGTAAGGGACATAGAGACCCAGTACTTC
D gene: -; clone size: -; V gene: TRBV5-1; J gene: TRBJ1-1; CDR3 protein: CASSPGPPGGVTEAFF; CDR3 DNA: TGCGCCAGCAGCCCGGGACCTCCCGGTGGGGTTACTGAAGCTTTCTTT
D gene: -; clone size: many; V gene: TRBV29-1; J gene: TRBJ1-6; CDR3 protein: CSIKVDRNSPLHF; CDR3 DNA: TGCAGCATTAAAGTAGACAGAAATTCACCCCTCCACTTT
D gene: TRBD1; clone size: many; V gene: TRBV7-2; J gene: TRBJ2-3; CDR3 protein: CASSSGQVDTQYF; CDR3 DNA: TGTGCCAGCAGCTCCGGACAGGTGGATACGCAGTATTTT
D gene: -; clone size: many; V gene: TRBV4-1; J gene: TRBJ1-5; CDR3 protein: CASSQAVGNQPQHF; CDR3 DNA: TGCGCCAGCAGCCAAGCCGTAGGCAATCAGCCCCAGCATTTT
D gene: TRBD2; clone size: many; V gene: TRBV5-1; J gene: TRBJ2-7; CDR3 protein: CASSLGTSGSYEQYF; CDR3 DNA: TGCGCCAGCAGCCTAGGGACTAGCGGATCCTACGAGCAGTACTTC
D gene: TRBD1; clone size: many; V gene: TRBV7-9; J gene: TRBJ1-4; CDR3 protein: CASSTGQGGEKLFF; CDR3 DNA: TGTGCCAGCAGCACGGGACAGGGAGGGGAAAAACTGTTTTTT
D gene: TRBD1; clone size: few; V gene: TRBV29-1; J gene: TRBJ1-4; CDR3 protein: CSVPGQGHEKLFF; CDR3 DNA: TGCAGCGTGCCGGGACAGGGACATGAAAAACTGTTTTTT
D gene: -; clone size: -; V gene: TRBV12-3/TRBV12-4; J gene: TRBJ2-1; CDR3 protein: CASSPMGGYNEQFF; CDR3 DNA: TGTGCCAGCAGTCCGATGGGAGGTTACAATGAGCAGTTCTTC
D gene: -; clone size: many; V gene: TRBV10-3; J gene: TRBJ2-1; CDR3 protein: CAISESNEQFF; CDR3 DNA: TGTGCCATCAGTGAGTCGAATGAGCAGTTCTTC
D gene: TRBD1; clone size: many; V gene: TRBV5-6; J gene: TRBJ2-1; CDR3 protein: CASSLGTGPYNEQFF; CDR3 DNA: TGTGCCAGCAGCTTGGGGACAGGACCTTACAATGAGCAGTTCTTC
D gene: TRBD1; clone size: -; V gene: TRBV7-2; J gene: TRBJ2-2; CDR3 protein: CASSLNPQGYTGELFF; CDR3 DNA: TGTGCCAGCAGCTTAAATCCACAGGGGTACACCGGGGAGCTGTTTTTT
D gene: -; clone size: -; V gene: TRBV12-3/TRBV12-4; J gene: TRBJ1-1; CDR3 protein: CASSFFLSVAEAFF; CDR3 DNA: TGTGCCAGCAGTTTCTTCTTATCGGTTGCTGAAGCTTTCTTT
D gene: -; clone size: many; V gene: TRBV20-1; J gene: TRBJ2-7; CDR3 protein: CSAETEKLSYEQYF; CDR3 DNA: TGCAGTGCCGAGACAGAAAAACTTTCCTACGAGCAGTACTTC
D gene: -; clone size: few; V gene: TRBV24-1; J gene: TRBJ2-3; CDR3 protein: CATSDPSSEPDTQYF; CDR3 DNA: TGTGCCACCAGTGATCCATCCAGTGAGCCAGATACGCAGTATTTT
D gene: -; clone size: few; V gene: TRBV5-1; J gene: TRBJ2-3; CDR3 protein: CASSWGTGDTQYF; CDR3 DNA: TGCGCCAGCAGCTGGGGGACGGGAGATACGCAGTATTTT
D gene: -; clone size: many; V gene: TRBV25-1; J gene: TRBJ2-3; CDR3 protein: CASMQDTQYF; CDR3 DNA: TGTGCCAGCATGCAAGATACGCAGTATTTT
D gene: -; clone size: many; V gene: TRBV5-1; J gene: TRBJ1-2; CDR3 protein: CASSLGQSNYGYTF; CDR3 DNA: TGCGCCAGCAGCTTGGGACAGTCGAACTATGGCTACACCTTC
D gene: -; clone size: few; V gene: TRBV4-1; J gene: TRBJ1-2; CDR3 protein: CASRQGNNYGYTF; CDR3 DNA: TGCGCCAGCAGGCAGGGAAATAACTATGGCTACACCTTC
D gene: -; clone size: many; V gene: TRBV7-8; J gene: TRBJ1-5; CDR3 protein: CASSLHRASNQPQHF; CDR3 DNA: TGTGCCAGCAGCTTACACCGGGCTAGCAATCAGCCCCAGCATTTT
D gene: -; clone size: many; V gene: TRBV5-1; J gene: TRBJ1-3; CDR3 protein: CASSLVGNTGNTIYF; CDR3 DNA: TGCGCCAGCAGCTTGGTCGGGAATACCGGAAACACCATATATTTT
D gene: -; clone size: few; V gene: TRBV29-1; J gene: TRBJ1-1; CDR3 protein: CSVEVSRGLTEAFF; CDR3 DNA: TGCAGCGTTGAAGTTAGCAGGGGCCTCACTGAAGCTTTCTTT
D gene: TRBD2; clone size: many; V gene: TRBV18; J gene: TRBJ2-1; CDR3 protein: CASSGRELAGYNEQFF; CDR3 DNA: TGTGCCAGCTCAGGTCGTGAACTAGCGGGCTACAATGAGCAGTTCTTC
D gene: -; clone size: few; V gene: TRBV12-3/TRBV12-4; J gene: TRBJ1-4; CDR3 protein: CASTPKGRGKEKLFF; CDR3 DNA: TGTGCCAGCACCCCAAAGGGAAGGGGCAAAGAAAAACTGTTTTTT
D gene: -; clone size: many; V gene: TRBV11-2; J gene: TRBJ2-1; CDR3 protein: CASSLGTQGEQFF; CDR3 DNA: TGTGCCAGCAGCTTAGGGACCCAGGGGGAGCAGTTCTTC
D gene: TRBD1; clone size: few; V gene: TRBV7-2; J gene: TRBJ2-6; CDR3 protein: CASSSSSTGGTGANVLTF; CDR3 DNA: TGTGCCAGCAGCTCTTCCTCGACAGGGGGTACTGGGGCCAACGTCCTGACTTTC
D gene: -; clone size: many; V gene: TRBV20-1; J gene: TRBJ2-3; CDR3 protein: CSARRAPLTGYTDTQYF; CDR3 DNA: TGCAGTGCTAGAAGGGCCCCACTGACAGGATACACAGATACGCAGTATTTT
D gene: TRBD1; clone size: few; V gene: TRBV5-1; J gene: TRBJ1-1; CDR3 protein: CASSLWGQSTEAFF; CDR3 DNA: TGCGCCAGCAGCTTGTGGGGACAGAGCACTGAAGCTTTCTTT
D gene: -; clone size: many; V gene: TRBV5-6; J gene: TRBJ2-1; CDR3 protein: CASGSTGYNEQFF; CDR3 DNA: TGTGCCAGCGGGTCCACAGGGTACAATGAGCAGTTCTTC
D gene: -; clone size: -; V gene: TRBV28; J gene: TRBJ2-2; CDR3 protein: CASSLEDPTGELFF; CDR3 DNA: TGTGCCAGCAGTTTAGAGGACCCCACCGGGGAGCTGTTTTTT
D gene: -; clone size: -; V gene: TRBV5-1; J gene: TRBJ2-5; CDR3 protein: CTSSPTGPQETQYF; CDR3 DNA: TGCACCAGCAGCCCGACAGGTCCGCAAGAGACCCAGTACTTC
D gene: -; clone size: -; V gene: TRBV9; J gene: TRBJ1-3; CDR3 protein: CASSSRTGNTIYF; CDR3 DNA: TGTGCCAGCAGCTCTCGGACAGGAAACACCATATATTTT
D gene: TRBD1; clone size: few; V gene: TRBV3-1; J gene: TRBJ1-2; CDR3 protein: CASSPWTGGHGYTF; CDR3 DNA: TGTGCCAGCAGCCCATGGACAGGGGGCCATGGCTACACCTTC
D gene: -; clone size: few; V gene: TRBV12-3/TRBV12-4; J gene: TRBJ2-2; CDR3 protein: CASSLAPGGGATGELFF; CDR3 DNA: TGTGCCAGCAGTTTGGCCCCAGGGGGGGGGGCCACCGGGGAGCTGTTTTTT
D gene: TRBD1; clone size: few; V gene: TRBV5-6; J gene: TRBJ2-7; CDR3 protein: CASSFRDRDEQYF; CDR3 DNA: TGTGCCAGCAGCTTCCGGGACAGGGACGAGCAGTACTTC
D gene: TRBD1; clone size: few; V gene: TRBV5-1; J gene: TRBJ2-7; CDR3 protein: CASSYRGLDPDEQYF; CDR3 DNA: TGCGCCAGCAGCTACAGGGGGCTAGATCCCGACGAGCAGTACTTC
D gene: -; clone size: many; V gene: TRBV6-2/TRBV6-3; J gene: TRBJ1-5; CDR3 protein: CASSSTYSNQPQHF; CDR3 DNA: TGTGCCAGCAGTTCCACATATAGCAATCAGCCCCAGCATTTT